The 20 T cell receptor beta chains below were found in one sample sequenced in a study of shared clonotypes between healthy human individuals (dated by TCRdb to the early 2020s). Libraries were prepared through the immunoSEQ multiplex PCR assay. TCRdb holds this immuneACCESS table with in-frame rearrangements only. Some clones are missing; in checked studies, unresolved V genes explain under half, and the rest has no known cause. The sample table records about 1.5 million clones; 98% of these occur just once. The biggest ten clones account for 0.4% to 0.55% of the sample. Sequences were obtained from naive CD4+ T cells sorted from blood. According to the study, the label for this sample's cell subset or site signals: CD45RA+ positively selected. The origin of the receptors is a man aged 30 to 39 in good health.

The rearrangement joins TRBV7-2 to TRBJ2-2; TRBD1 might be the D (6 bases). Germline V gene lookup returns CDR1 SGHTA and CDR2 FQGNSA. V shed 6 bases and J shed 2 bases, with 13 bases lying between them. The CDR3 length is 15 residues. The CDR3 loop is CASSLWGHNTGELFF. As DNA, the CDR3 is TGTGCCAGCAGTTTGTGGGGACACAACACCGGGGAGCTGTTTTTT.

Comments on this clone: The same CDR3 can be traced to other DNA sequences in this sample. This chain connects TRBV5-1 to TRBJ2-2; TRBD1 matches at 7 bases. Germline values: CDR1 SGHRS, CDR2 YFSETQ. This CDR3 region has 14 residues. The V segment lost 4 bases and the J segment 6 bases; nucleotides outside the gene matches: 6. CDR3 amino acids: CASSPQGSPGELFF. CDR3 in DNA: TGCGCCAGCAGCCCACAGGGGAGCCCCGGGGAGCTGTTTTTT.

The V call is TRBV25-1, the J call TRBJ1-1, with D unresolved. Trimming shortened V by 7 bases and J by 1 base, and 10 bases separated the two germline ends. CDR1 and CDR2 from the germline V gene are MGHDK and SYGVNS. The CDR3 is made up of 13 amino acids. CDR3 sequence (DNA): TGTGCCAGCAACTTCAAGGGGAACACTGAAGCTTTCTTT. It specifies CASNFKGNTEAFF.

The gene calls are TRBV4-3 and TRBJ2-3; TRBD1 agrees at 8 bases. The CDR3 is 14 residues long. J gave up 11 bases and V 0 bases, and 7 bases lay outside the gene matches. Per the germline V gene, CDR1 is LGHNA and CDR2 is YSLEER. The CDR3 DNA sequence: TGCGCCAGCAGCCAAGATGGATCCGGGACAGGGCAGTATTTT. Translating it yields CASSQDGSGTGQYF.

The rearrangement joins TRBV10-3 to TRBJ2-1, with D possibly TRBD2 on 5 matching bases. This CDR3 spans 14 amino acids. Germline V lookup: CDR1 ENHRY, CDR2 SYGVKD. V gave up 5 bases and J gave up 0 bases, with 8 bases separating them. The CDR3 reads CAISPRVSYNEQFF. The CDR3 nucleotides are TGTGCCATCAGTCCGCGGGTCTCCTACAATGAGCAGTTCTTC.

The chain is built from TRBV13 and TRBJ1-1; D remains unclear. The CDR3 has 15 amino acids. Looked up from germline, CDR1 is PRHDT and CDR2 is FYEKMQ (reference sequence). Deletions cut 3 bases from V and 0 bases from J, with 11 bases between. CDR3 bases: TGTGCCAGCAGCTTGGTGCGGGTCATGAACACTGAAGCTTTCTTT. This translates into CASSLVRVMNTEAFF.

The V call is TRBV7-9, the J call TRBJ1-3, with a tentative D call TRBD1 (5 bases). Trimming removed 5 bases at V and 3 bases at J, with 14 bases between. This CDR3 contains 15 residues. From germline, CDR1 is SEHNR and CDR2 FQNEAQ (reference sequence). The CDR3, as DNA: TGTGCCAGCAGCACCCCCCAGGGAGGTGGAAACACCATATATTTT. Protein: CASSTPQGGGNTIYF.

The chain employs TRBV27 and TRBJ2-1, with TRBD2 matching over 13 bases. Germline V gives CDR1 MNHEY, CDR2 SMNVEV (reference sequence). V shed 5 bases and J 2 bases; nucleotides not matched to a gene: 6. The CDR3 length is 17 residues. CDR3 bases: TGTGCCAGCAGTCGGCACGGACTAGCGGGAGCCTACAATGAGCAGTTCTTC. As protein: CASSRHGLAGAYNEQFF.

The CDR3 sequence: CASSELRRLKRENRANEQFF. CDR3 in DNA: TGTGCCAGCAGTGAACTACGACGACTGAAGCGGGAGAACAGGGCCAATGAGCAGTTCTTC. The chain uses TRBV2 and TRBJ2-1; 8 bases fit TRBD2. The germline gives CDR1 SNHLY, CDR2 FYNNEI. The J segment lost 6 bases and the V segment lost 2 bases, leaving 21 bases of the junction unmatched. This CDR3 is built from 20 residues.

The V and J genes are TRBV10-3 and TRBJ1-1; the match to TRBD1 covers 8 bases. CDR3 length equals 16 residues. With 2 bases clipped from V and 7 bases from J, the junction kept 12 bases outside the gene matches. CDR1 and CDR2 (germline): ENHRY, SYGVKD. The CDR3 DNA reads TGTGCCATCAGTGAGCCCCGGACAGGGAGAAGGATTGAAGCTTTCTTT. Its translation: CAISEPRTGRRIEAFF.

The chain carries TRBV2 and TRBJ2-4; unclear D gene. The CDR3 runs 15 residues. Germline V lookup: CDR1 SNHLY, CDR2 FYNNEI. V was pared by 6 bases and J by 0 bases, with 12 bases between. CDR3 residues: CASSRQSLAKNIQYF. Written as DNA, the CDR3 is TGTGCCAGCAGCCGGCAGTCCTTAGCCAAAAACATTCAGTACTTC.

The chain uses TRBV29-1 and TRBJ2-5; no reliable D call. V dropped 4 bases and J dropped 2 bases, with 11 bases sitting between them. Germline CDR1 is SQVTM and CDR2 is ANQGSEA. This CDR3 has 13 residues. The CDR3 nucleotides read TGCAGCGTTGCCCCCAGCGAACAAGAGACCCAGTACTTC. Protein product: CSVAPSEQETQYF.

This clone was found once. The rearrangement links TRBV19 to TRBJ1-2, with 8 nucleotides matching TRBD1. The CDR3 runs to 15 residues. Germline trimming cut 9 bases from V and 1 base from J; bases unmatched to any gene: 10. The V gene's germline CDR1 is LNHDA and CDR2 SQIVND (reference sequence). The CDR3 loop is CASKLATGVNYGYTF. The CDR3 bases are TGTGCCAGCAAACTCGCGACAGGGGTTAACTATGGCTACACCTTC.

The chain recombines TRBV28 with TRBJ1-5; D is perhaps TRBD1 (6 bases). Germline assignment: CDR1 MDHEN and CDR2 SYDVKM. The CDR3 has 15 amino acids. V lost 3 bases and J 2 bases, leaving 11 bases between the germline ends. The CDR3 here is CASSFSGAGNQPQHF. The CDR3 bases are TGTGCCAGCAGTTTTTCAGGGGCTGGCAATCAGCCCCAGCATTTT.

The J gene is TRBJ1-5, the V gene TRBV19, with D possibly TRBD1 on 6 matching bases. V shed 3 bases and J shed 7 bases, with 19 bases lying between them. The CDR3 loop spans 16 amino acids. In germline, CDR1 is LNHDA, CDR2 SQIVND (reference sequence). The chain's CDR3 is CASSIDRGAIKQPQHF. CDR3 coding DNA: TGTGCCAGTAGTATCGACCGGGGGGCAATTAAGCAGCCCCAGCATTTT.

This chain uses TRBV14 with TRBJ2-7; D unresolved. Germline V gene data show CDR1 as SGHDN and CDR2 as FVKESK. Trimming removed 0 bases at V and 4 bases at J, with 19 bases between. This CDR3 contains 17 residues. DNA of the CDR3: TGTGCCAGCAGCCAAGACCCGCAAGGGTATCGGTTTTACGAGCAGTACTTC. Its protein is CASSQDPQGYRFYEQYF.

This chain connects TRBV7-7 to TRBJ2-5; no reliable D call. V was clipped by 5 bases and J by 2 bases, with 18 bases between them. The V gene's germline CDR1 is SSHAT and CDR2 FNYEAQ (reference sequence). This CDR3 spans 16 amino acids. For the CDR3, the DNA is TGTGCCAGCAGCCATGCGGTGAAGTCTTGGCAAGAGACCCAGTACTTC. Encoded protein: CASSHAVKSWQETQYF.

The chain combines TRBV5-1 with TRBJ2-2; 8 bases fit TRBD2. The CDR3 contains 19 residues. The V gene's germline CDR1 is SGHRS and CDR2 YFSETQ. Trimming at V came to 4 bases and at J to 7 bases, leaving 21 bases not matched to a gene. The CDR3 nucleotides are TGCGCCAGCAGCGTCCAGGTCGAAATGAGGACTAGCATGCTCGGGGAGCTGTTTTTT. As protein: CASSVQVEMRTSMLGELFF.

Turning to this clone: In the same sample, other DNA sequences code for this CDR3. The chain is built from TRBV11-2 and TRBJ1-2; D uncertain. V gave up 1 base and J gave up 0 bases, with 6 bases separating them. CDR1 is SGHAT, CDR2 FQNNGV, per germline. The CDR3 is made up of 14 amino acids. This CDR3 is CASSLGGTNYGYTF. Written as DNA, the CDR3 is TGTGCCAGCAGCTTAGGAGGGACTAACTATGGCTACACCTTC.

This sequence joins TRBV14 and TRBJ2-5; no firm D call. Trimming removed 4 bases at V and 7 bases at J, with 7 bases between. Germline CDR1 and CDR2: SGHDN and FVKESK. This CDR3 is 11 amino acids long. As DNA, the CDR3 is TGTGCCAGCAGCCTTGTAGGGACCCAGTACTTC. Protein product: CASSLVGTQYF.